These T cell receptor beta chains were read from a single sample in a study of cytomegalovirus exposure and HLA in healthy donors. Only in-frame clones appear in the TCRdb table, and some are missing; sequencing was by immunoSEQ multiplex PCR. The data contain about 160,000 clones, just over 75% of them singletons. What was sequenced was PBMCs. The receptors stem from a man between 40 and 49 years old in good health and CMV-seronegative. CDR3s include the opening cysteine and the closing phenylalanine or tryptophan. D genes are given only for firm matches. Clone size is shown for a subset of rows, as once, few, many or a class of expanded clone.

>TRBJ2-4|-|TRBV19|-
TGTGCCAGTAGTATAGGAGGGTCCAAAAACATTCAGTACTTC
CASSIGGSKNIQYF
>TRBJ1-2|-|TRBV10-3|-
TGTGCCATCAGTGAGGGGTCGAAAGGAGCTAACTATGGCTACACCTTC
CAISEGSKGANYGYTF
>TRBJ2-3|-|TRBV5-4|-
TGTGCCAGCAGCCGTGGGGGGGCCGGGGGCAATACGCAGTATTTT
CASSRGGAGGNTQYF
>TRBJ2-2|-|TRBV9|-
TGTGCCAGCGAGGCAGGGGTGAACACCGGGGAGCTGTTTTTT
CASEAGVNTGELFF
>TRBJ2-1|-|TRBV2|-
TGTGCCAGCAGTGAAGCATGGACAGAAATCAATGAGCAGTTCTTC
CASSEAWTEINEQFF
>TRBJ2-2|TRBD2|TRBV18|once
TGTGCCAGCTCACCGCTAAGACGCGGGAGGGAACTCACCGGGGAGCTGTTTTTT
CASSPLRRGRELTGELFF
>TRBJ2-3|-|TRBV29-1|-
TGCAGCACTAACACAGATACGCAGTATTTT
CSTNTDTQYF
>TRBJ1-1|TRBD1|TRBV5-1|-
TGCGCCAGCAGCTTACAAACAGGGGTCACTGAAGCTTTCTTT
CASSLQTGVTEAFF
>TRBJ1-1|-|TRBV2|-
TGTGCCAGCATCATGAACACTGAAGCTTTCTTT
CASIMNTEAFF
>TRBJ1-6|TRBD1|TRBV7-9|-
TGTGCCAGCAGCCCGCTGGGACAGGCGAACGATTATAATTCACCCCTCCACTTT
CASSPLGQANDYNSPLHF
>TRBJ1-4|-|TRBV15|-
TGTGCCACCAGCAGAGATCCGGGGAGGAGGGAAAAACTGTTTTTT
CATSRDPGRREKLFF
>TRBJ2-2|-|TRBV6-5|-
TGTGCCAGCAGTTACCAAACCGGGGAGCTGTTTTTT
CASSYQTGELFF
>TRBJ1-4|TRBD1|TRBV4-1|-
TGCGCCAGCAGCCAACCCGGACAGGGCCTGTTTTTT
CASSQPGQGLFF
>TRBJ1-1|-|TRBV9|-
TGTGCCAGCAGCGTAGAGGCCCAGGGGCTCTTGGAAGCTTTCTTT
CASSVEAQGLLEAFF
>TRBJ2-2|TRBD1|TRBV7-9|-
TGTGCCAGCAGCCCGACAGGGGTCGAAAACACCGGGGAGCTGTTTTTT
CASSPTGVENTGELFF
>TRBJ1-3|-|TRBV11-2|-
TGTGCCAGCAGCACCAGGGTCTCTGGAAACACCATATATTTT
CASSTRVSGNTIYF
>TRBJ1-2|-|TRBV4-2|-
TGTGCCAGCAGCCAGGGGGCGAAAGATGGCTACACCTTC
CASSQGAKDGYTF
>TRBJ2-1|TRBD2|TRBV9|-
TGTGCCAGCAGCGACAAACTAGCGGGAGTTCTAGATGAGCAGTTCTTC
CASSDKLAGVLDEQFF
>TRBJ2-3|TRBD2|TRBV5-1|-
TGCGCCAGCAGCCCCGGGACTAGCGGGAGACTAAATACGCAGTATTTT
CASSPGTSGRLNTQYF
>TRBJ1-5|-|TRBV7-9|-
TGTGCCAGCAGCTTAGCCGAGGGTAGCAATCAGCCCCAGCATTTT
CASSLAEGSNQPQHF
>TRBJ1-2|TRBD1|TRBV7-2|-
TGTGCCAGCAGCTTAGAGGCCAGGGGGCTTACATACACCTTC
CASSLEARGLTYTF
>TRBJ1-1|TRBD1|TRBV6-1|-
TGTGCCAGCACCTCGACCGGGACAGGGGTCCCTGAAGCTTTCTTT
CASTSTGTGVPEAFF
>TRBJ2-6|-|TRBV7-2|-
TGTGCCAGCAGCCTCGACGGGTCTGGGGCCAACGTCCTGACTTTC
CASSLDGSGANVLTF
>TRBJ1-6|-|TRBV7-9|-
TGTGCCAGCAGCTTAGCCCTAAGTTCACCCCTCCACTTT
CASSLALSSPLHF
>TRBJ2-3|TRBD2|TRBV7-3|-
TGTGCCAGCAGCTTAACTAGCGGGAGGGCCAGAGGCTACAGAAATACGCAGTATTTT
CASSLTSGRARGYRNTQYF
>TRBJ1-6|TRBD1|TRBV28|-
TGTGCCAGCAGTCGACAGGGAGGTTCACCCCTCCACTTT
CASSRQGGSPLHF
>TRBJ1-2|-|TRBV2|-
TGTGCCAGCAAGGCGGGATCTGGCTACACCTTC
CASKAGSGYTF
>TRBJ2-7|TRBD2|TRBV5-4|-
TGTGCCAGCAGCCCCGGGACTAGCATCCACGAGCAGTACTTC
CASSPGTSIHEQYF
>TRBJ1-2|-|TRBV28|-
TGTGCCAGCGAGGGGGGGAACAACTATGGCTACACCTTC
CASEGGNNYGYTF
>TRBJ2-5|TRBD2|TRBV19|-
TGTGCCAGTAGTATAGGGTGGGAGGGAGAGACCCAGTACTTC
CASSIGWEGETQYF
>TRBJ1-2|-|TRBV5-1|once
TGCGCCAGCAGCAAAGGGACCGCGGGGAACTATGGCTACACCTTC
CASSKGTAGNYGYTF
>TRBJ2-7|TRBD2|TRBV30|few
TGTGCCGCTGGGGGGGGGTCCTACGAGCAGTACTTC
CAAGGGSYEQYF
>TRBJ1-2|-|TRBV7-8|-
TGTGCCAGCAGCGAAGGTTACAGGGAAACGAACTATGGCTACACCTTC
CASSEGYRETNYGYTF
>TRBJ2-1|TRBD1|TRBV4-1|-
TGCGCCAGCAGCCATATTCCGGGACAGGGTGACAATGAGCAGTTCTTC
CASSHIPGQGDNEQFF
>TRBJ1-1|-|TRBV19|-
TGTGCCAGTAGTAGACTAGAGGGCAGAGGCACTGAAGCTTTCTTT
CASSRLEGRGTEAFF
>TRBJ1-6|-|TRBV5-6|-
TGTGCCAGCAGCTCGACTAGGGCCGGGGTCCGCTCCTATAATTCACCCCTCCACTTT
CASSSTRAGVRSYNSPLHF
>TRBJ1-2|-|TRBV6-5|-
TGTGCCAGCAGTGTGGTTCTACGCTACACCTTC
CASSVVLRYTF
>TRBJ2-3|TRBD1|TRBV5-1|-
TGCGCCAGCAGCTTGGGAGGACAGGGTAGCACAGATACGCAGTATTTT
CASSLGGQGSTDTQYF
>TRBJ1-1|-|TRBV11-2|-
TGTGCCAGCAGCCCCAACAGGGCCTTGAACACTGAAGCTTTCTTT
CASSPNRALNTEAFF
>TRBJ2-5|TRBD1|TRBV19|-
TGTGCCAGTAGTACCCGACAGGGGAGGATAGGAGAGACCCAGTACTTC
CASSTRQGRIGETQYF
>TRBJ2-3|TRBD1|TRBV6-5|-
TGTGCCAGCAATTCCGGGACAGGGCTAGATACGCAGTATTTT
CASNSGTGLDTQYF
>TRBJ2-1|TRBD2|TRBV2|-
TGTGCCAGCACCATAGCGGGGTCTAGCTCCTACAATGAGCAGTTCTTC
CASTIAGSSSYNEQFF
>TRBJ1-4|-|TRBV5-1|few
TGCGCCAGCAGCTTGGGGGTAGACGGGGAAAAACTGTTTTTT
CASSLGVDGEKLFF
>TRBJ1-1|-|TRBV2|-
TGTGCCAGCAGTGGGGAGGGGAACGCTGAAGCTTTCTTT
CASSGEGNAEAFF
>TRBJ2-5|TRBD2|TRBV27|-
TGTGCCAGCAGTTTATCGTTGGGCGGGAGGCGCGTGGAGACCCAGTACTTC
CASSLSLGGRRVETQYF
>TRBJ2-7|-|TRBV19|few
TGTGCCAGTACCAGGGGAAGCGGCGAGCAGTACTTC
CASTRGSGEQYF
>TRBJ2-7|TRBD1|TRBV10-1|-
TGCGCCAGCAGAGACGGACAGGGCTTTCAGTACTTC
CASRDGQGFQYF
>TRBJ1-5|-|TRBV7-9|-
TGTGCCAGCAGCCCAACCCAGACACCCCTCTTGCATTTT
CASSPTQTPLLHF
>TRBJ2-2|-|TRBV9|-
TGTGCCAGCAGCGCCGCCGGGGAGCTGTTTTTT
CASSAAGELFF